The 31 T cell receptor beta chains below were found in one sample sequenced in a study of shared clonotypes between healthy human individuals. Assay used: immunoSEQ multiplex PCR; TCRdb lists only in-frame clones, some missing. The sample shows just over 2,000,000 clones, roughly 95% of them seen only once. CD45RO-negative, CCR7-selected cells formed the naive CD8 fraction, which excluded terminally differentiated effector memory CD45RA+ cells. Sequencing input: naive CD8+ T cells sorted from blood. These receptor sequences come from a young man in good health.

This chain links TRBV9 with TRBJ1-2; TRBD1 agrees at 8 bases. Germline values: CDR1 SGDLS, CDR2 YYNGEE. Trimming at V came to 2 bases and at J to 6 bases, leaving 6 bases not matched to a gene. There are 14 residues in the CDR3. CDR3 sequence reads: CASSVLNRGDGYTF. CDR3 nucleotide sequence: TGTGCCAGCAGCGTCCTGAACAGGGGGGATGGCTACACCTTC.

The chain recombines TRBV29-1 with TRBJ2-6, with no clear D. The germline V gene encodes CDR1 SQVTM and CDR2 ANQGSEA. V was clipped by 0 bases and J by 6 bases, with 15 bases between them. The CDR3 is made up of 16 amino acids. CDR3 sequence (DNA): TGCAGCGTTGAAGATCTACAAGGGCCGTCGGCCAACGTCCTGACTTTC. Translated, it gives CSVEDLQGPSANVLTF.

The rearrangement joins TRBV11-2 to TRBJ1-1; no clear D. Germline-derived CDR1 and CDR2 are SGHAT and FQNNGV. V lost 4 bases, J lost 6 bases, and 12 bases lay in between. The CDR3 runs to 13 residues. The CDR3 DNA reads TGTGCCAGCAGCTCCCCCTTAGGCGCTGAAGCTTTCTTT. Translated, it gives CASSSPLGAEAFF.

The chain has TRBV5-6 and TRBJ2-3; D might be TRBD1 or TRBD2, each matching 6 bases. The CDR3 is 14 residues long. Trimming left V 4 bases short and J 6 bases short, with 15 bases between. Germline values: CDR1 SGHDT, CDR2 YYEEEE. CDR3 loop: CASSLILGGDTQYF. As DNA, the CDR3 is TGTGCCAGCAGCCTGATCCTAGGGGGGGATACGCAGTATTTT.

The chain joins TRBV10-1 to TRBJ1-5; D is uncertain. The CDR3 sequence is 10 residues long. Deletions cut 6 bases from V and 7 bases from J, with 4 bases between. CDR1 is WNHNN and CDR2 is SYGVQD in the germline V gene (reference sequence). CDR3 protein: CASRPQPQHF. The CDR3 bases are TGCGCCAGCAGACCCCAGCCCCAGCATTTT.

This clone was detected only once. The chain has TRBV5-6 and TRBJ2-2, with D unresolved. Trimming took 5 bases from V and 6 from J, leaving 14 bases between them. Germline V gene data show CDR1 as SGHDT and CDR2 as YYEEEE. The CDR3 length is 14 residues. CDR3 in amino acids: CASSLSLSPGELFF. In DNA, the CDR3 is TGTGCCAGCAGTCTCAGTTTGTCACCCGGGGAGCTGTTTTTT. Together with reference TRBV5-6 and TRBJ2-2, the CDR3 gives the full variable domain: DAGVTQSPTHLIKTRGQQVTLRCSPKSGHDTVSWYQQALGQGPQFIFQYYEEEERQRGNFPDRFSGHQFPNYSSELNVNALLLGDSALYLCASSLSLSPGELFFGEGSRLTVL.

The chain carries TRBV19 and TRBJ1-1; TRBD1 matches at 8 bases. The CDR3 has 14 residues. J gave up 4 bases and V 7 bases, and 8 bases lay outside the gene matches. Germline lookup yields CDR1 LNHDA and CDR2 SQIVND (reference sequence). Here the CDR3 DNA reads TGTGCCAGTACCTGGACAGGGACCCTCACTGAAGCTTTCTTT. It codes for CASTWTGTLTEAFF.

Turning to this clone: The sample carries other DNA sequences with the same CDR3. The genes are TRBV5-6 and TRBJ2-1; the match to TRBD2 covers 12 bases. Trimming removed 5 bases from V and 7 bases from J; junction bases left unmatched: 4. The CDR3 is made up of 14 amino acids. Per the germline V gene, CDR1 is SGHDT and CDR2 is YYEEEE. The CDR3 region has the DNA TGTGCCAGCAGTCTAGCGGGAGGGCCTAATGAGCAGTTCTTC. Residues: CASSLAGGPNEQFF.

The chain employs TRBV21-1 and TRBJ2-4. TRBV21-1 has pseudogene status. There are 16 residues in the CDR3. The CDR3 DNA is TGTGCCAGCAGCAAAGGGGAACAACGAACCAAAAACATTCAGTACTTC. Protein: CASSKGEQRTKNIQYF.

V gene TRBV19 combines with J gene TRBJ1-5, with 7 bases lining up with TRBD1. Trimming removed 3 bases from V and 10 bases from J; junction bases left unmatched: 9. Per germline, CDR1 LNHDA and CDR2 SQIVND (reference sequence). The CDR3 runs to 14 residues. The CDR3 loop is CASSMGGGRYPQHF. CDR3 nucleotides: TGTGCCAGTAGTATGGGAGGGGGCAGGTATCCCCAGCATTTT.

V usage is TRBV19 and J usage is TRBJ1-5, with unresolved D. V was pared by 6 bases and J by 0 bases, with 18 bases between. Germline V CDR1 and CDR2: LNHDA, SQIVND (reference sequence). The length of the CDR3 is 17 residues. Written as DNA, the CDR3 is TGTGCCAGTAGCTCCGGACCCTTGATTTATAGCAATCAGCCCCAGCATTTT. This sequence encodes CASSSGPLIYSNQPQHF.

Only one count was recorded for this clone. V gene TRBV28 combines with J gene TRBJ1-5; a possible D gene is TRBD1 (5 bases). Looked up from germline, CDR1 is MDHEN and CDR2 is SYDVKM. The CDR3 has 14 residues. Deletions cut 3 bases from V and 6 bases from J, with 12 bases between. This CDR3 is CASSFGREGQPQHF. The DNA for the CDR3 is TGTGCCAGCAGTTTCGGCAGGGAAGGTCAGCCCCAGCATTTT.

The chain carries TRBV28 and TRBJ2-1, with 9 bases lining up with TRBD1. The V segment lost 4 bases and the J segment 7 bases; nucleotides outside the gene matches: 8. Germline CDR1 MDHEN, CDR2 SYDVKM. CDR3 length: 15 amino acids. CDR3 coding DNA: TGTGCCAGCAGTTCCCCCGGGACAGGGCGGAATGAGCAGTTCTTC. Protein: CASSSPGTGRNEQFF.

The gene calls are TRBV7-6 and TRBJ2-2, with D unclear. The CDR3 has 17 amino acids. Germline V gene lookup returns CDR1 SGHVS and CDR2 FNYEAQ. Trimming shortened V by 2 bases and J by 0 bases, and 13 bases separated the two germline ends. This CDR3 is CASSLHSLDANTGELFF. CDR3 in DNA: TGTGCCAGCAGCTTACACAGCCTAGACGCGAACACCGGGGAGCTGTTTTTT.

In nucleotides, the CDR3 is TGTGCCAGCAGTGTGTCTGAAGCTTTCTTT. Amino acid sequence: CASSVSEAFF. V is TRBV2 and J is TRBJ1-1; D is ambiguous. This CDR3 contains 10 residues. Trimming left V 4 bases short and J 6 bases short, with 3 bases between. Looked up from germline, CDR1 is SNHLY and CDR2 is FYNNEI.

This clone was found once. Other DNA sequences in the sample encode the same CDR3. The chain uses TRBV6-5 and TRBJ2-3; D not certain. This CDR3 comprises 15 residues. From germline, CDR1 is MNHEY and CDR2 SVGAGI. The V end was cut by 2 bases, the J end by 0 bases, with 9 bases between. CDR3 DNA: TGTGCCAGCAGTTACGGCAGGAGTAGCACAGATACGCAGTATTTT. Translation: CASSYGRSSTDTQYF.

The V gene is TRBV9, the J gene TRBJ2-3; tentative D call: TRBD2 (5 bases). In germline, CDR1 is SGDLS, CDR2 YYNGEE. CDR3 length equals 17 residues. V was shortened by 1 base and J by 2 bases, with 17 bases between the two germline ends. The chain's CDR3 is CASSVMGWEWATDTQYF. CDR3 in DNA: TGTGCCAGCAGCGTAATGGGGTGGGAGTGGGCCACAGATACGCAGTATTTT.

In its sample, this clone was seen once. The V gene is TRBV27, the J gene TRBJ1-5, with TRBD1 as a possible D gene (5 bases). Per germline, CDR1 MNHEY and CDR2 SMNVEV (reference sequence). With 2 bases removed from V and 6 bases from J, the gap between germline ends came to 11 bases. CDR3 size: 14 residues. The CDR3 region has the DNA TGTGCCAGCAGTTTACTGGGGGATATTCAGCCCCAGCATTTT. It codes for CASSLLGDIQPQHF.

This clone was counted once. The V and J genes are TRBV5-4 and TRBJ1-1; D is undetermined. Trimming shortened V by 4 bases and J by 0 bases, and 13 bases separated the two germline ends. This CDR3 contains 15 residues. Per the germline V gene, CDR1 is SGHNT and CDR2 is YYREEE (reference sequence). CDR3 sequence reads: CASSHPTGMNTEAFF. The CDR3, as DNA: TGTGCCAGCAGCCACCCGACGGGGATGAACACTGAAGCTTTCTTT. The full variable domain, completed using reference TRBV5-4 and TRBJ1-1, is ETGVTQSPTHLIKTRGQQVTLRCSSQSGHNTVSWYQQALGQGPQFIFQYYREEENGRGNFPPRFSGLQFPNYSSELNVNALELDDSALYLCASSHPTGMNTEAFFGQGTRLTVV.

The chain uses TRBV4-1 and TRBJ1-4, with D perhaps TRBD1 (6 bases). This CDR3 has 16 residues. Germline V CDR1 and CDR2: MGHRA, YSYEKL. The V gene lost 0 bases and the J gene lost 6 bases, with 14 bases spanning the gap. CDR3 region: CASSQDLPGDYEKLFF. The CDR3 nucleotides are TGCGCCAGCAGCCAAGATTTGCCAGGGGATTATGAAAAACTGTTTTTT.

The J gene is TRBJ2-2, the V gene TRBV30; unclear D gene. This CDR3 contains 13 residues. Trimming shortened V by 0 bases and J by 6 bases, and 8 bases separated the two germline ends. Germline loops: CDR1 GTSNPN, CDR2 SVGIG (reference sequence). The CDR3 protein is CAWSVPIAGELFF. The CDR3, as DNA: TGTGCCTGGAGTGTCCCCATTGCCGGGGAGCTGTTTTTT.

CDR3 region: CTSSRRGEAESSYEQYF. The CDR3 region has the DNA TGCACCAGCAGCCGTCGGGGGGAGGCAGAGTCCTCCTACGAGCAGTACTTC. The chain couples TRBV1 to TRBJ2-7; no check of the table's D call, TRBD2, against the DNA was made. TRBV1 corresponds to a pseudogene. The CDR3 length is 17 residues.

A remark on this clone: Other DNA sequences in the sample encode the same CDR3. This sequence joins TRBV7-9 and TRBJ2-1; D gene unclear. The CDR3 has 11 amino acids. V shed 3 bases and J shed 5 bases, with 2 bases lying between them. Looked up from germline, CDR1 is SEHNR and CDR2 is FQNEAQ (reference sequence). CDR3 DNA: TGTGCCAGCAGCTTTAACAATGAGCAGTTCTTC. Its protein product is CASSFNNEQFF.

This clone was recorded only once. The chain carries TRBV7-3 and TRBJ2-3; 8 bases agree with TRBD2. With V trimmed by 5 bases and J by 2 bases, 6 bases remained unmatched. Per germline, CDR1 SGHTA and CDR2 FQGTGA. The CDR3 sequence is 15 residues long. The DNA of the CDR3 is TGTGCCAGCAGCCCCACGGGGGGGATCACAGATACGCAGTATTTT. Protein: CASSPTGGITDTQYF.

CDR3 nucleotide sequence: TGTGCCAGCAGCTTTACTAGCGGGAACGAGCAGTACTTC. This codes for CASSFTSGNEQYF. The chain is built from TRBV7-9 and TRBJ2-7, with 10 bases lining up with TRBD2. CDR3 length equals 13 residues. The ends lost 3 bases at V and 5 bases at J; junction bases unmatched: 1. Germline CDR1 is SEHNR and CDR2 is FQNEAQ (reference sequence).

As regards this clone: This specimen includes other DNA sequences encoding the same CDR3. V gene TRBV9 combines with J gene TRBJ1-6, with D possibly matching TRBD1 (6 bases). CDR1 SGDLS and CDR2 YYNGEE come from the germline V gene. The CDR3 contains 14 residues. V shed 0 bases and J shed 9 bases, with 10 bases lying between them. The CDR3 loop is CASSVEQGGSPLHF. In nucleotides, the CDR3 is TGTGCCAGCAGCGTAGAACAGGGTGGTTCACCCCTCCACTTT. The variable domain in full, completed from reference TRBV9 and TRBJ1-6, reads DSGVTQTPKHLITATGQRVTLRCSPRSGDLSVYWYQQSLDQGLQFLIQYYNGEERAKGNILERFSAQQFPDLHSELNLSSLELGDSALYFCASSVEQGGSPLHFGNGTRLTVT.

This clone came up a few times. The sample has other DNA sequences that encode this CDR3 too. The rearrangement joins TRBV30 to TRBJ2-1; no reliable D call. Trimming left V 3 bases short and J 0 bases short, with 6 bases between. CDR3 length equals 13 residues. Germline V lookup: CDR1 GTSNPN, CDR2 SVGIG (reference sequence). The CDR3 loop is CAWSLSSYNEQFF. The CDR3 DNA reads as TGTGCCTGGAGCCTGAGCTCCTACAATGAGCAGTTCTTC.

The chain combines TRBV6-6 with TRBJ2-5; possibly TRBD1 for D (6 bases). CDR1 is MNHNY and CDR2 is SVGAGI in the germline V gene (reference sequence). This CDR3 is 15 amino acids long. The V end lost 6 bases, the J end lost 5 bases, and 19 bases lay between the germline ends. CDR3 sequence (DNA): TGTGCCAGCAGGTCACAGGGATTGGCGGCCGAGACCCAGTACTTC. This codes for CASRSQGLAAETQYF.

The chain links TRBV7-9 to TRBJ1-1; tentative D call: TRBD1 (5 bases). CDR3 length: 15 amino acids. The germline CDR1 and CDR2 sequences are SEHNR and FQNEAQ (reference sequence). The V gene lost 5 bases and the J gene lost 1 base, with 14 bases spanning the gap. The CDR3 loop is CASSTEDTPNTEAFF. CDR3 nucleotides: TGTGCCAGCAGCACCGAGGACACCCCGAACACTGAAGCTTTCTTT.

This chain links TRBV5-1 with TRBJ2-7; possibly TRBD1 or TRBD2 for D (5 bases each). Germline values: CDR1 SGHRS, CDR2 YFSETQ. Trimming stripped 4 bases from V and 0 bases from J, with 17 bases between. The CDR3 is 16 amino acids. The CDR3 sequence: CASSLTRERASYEQYF. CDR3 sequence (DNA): TGCGCCAGCAGCCTAACCAGGGAGAGGGCCTCCTACGAGCAGTACTTC.

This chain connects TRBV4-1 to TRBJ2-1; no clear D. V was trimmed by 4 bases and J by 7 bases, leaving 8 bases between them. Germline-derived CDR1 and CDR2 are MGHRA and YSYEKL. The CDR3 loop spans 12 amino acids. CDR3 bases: TGCGCCAGCAGCCTGACTGGGAATGAGCAGTTCTTC. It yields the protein CASSLTGNEQFF.